The present T cell receptor beta chain was sequenced within a study of T-cell memory formation after mild COVID-19. The CDR3 totals 14 residues. The ends were cut back, 6 bases at V and 4 bases at J, with 14 bases in the middle. The germline V gene has CDR1 ENHRY and CDR2 SYGVKD. TCRdb re-derived calls from the 5' RACE reads in MiXCR, one entry per CDR3 protein. The table has roughly 580,000 distinct CDR3 sequences, roughly 18% seen once. J is TRBJ2-3 and V is TRBV10-3; the D is unclear. Sequencing used PBMCs or a T cell subset sorted from them (not recorded which). The source of this sequence is an adult woman who had mild COVID-19 (a few samples of this study predate the infection). Cell type and time point are not known. The CDR3 DNA reads TGTGCCATCAGACCGGACCACCCCCCAGATACGCAGTATTTT. Translating gives CAIRPDHPPDTQYF.